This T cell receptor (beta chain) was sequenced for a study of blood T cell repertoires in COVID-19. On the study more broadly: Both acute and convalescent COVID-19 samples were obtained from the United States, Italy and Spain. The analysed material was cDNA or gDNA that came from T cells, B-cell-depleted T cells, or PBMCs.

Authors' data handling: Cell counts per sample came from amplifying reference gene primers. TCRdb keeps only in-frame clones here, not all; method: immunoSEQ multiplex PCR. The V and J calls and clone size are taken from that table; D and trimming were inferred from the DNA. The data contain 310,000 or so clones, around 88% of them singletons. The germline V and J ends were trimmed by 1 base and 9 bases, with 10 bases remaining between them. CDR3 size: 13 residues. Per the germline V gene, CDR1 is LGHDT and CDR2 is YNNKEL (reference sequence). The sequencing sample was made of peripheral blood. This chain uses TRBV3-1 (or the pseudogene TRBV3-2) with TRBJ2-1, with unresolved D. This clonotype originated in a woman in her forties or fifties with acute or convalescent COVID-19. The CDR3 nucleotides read TGTGCCAGCAGCCAAGTTGAGTCAGGTGAGCAGTTCTTC. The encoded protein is CASSQVESGEQFF.